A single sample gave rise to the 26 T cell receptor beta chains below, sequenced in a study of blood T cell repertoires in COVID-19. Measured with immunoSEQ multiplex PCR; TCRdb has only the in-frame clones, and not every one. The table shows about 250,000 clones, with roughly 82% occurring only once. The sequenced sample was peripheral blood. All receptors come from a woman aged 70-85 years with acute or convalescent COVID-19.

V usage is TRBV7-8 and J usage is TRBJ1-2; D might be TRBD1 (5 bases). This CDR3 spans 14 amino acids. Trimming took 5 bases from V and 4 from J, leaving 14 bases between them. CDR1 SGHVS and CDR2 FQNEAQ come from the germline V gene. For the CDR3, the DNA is TGTGCCAGCAGCGGACGGGGGGTATCCTATGGCTACACCTTC. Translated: CASSGRGVSYGYTF.

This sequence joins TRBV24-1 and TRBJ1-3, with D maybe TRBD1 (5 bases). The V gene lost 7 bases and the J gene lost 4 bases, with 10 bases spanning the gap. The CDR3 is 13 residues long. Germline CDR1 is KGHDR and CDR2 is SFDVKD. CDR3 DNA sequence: TGTGCCACCAGCACCTCAGGGGGAAACACCATATATTTT. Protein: CATSTSGGNTIYF.

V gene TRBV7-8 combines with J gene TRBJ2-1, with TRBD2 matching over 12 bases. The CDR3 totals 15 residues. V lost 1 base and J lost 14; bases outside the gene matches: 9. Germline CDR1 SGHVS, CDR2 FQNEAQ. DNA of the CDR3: TGTGCCAGCAGCTTAGGACTAGCGGGGGACCTAAGGGAGTTCTTC. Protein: CASSLGLAGDLREFF.

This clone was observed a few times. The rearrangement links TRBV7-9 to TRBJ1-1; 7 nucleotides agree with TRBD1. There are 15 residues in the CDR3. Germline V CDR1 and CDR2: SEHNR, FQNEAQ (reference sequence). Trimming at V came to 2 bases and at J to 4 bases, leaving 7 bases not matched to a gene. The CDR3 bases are TGTGCCAGCAGCTTAATTACCAGGGGGTTCACTGAAGCTTTCTTT. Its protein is CASSLITRGFTEAFF.

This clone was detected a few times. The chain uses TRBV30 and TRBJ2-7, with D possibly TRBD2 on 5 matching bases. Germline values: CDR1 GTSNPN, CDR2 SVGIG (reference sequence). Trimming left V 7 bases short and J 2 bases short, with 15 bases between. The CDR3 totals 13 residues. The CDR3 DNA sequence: TGTGCCTCAACTAGGGTCTTCACCTACGAGCAGTACTTC. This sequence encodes CASTRVFTYEQYF.

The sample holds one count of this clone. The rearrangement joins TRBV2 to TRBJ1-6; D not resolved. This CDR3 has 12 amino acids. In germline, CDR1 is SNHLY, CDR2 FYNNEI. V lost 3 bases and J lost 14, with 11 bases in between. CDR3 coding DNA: TGTGCCAGCAGTGATAGGAGGGCGTCCCTCCACTTT. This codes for CASSDRRASLHF.

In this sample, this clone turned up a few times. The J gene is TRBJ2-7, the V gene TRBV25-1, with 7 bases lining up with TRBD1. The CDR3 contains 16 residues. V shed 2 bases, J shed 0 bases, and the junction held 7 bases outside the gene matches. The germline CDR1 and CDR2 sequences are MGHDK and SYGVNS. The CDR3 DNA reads TGTGCCAGCAGTGAAAAGGACAGGACCCACTCCTACGAGCAGTACTTC. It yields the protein CASSEKDRTHSYEQYF.

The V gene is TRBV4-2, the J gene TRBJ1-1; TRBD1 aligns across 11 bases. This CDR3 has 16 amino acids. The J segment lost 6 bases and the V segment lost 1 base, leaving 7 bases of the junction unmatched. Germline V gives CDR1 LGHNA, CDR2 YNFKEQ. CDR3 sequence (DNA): TGTGCCAGCAGCCAAGCCCCACGGGACAGGGGGGCTGAAGCTTTCTTT. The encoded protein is CASSQAPRDRGAEAFF.

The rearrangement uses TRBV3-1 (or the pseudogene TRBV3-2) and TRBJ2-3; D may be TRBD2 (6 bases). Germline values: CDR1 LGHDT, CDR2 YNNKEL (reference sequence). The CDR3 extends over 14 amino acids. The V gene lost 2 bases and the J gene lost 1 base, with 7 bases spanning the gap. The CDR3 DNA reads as TGTGCCAGCAGCCAATCTAGCGGCACAGATACGCAGTATTTT. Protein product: CASSQSSGTDTQYF.

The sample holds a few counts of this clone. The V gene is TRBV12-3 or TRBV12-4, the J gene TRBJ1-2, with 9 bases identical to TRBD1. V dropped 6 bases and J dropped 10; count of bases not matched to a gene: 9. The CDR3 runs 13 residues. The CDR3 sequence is CASSPGQGRDYTF. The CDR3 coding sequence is TGTGCCAGCAGCCCAGGACAGGGGAGAGACTACACCTTC.

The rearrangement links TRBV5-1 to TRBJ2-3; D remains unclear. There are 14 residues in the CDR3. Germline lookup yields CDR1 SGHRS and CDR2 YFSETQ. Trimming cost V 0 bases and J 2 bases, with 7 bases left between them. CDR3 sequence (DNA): TGCGCCAGCAGCTTGGGCCAGTACACAGATACGCAGTATTTT. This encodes CASSLGQYTDTQYF.

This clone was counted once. In nucleotides, the CDR3 is TGTGCCACCAGTGATTCAGGGAGGGGTAATCAGCCCCAGCATTTT. This gives the protein CATSDSGRGNQPQHF. The genes are TRBV24-1 and TRBJ1-5; a possible D gene is TRBD1 (5 bases). Germline assignment: CDR1 KGHDR and CDR2 SFDVKD. V lost 2 bases and J lost 4, with 11 bases in between. The CDR3 is 15 amino acids.

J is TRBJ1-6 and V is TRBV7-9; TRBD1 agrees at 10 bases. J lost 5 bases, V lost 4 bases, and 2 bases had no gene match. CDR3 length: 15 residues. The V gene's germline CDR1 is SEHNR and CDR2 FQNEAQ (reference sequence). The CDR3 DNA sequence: TGTGCCAGCAGCTGGGGACAGGGGAATAATTCACCCCTCCACTTT. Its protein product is CASSWGQGNNSPLHF.

CDR3 DNA sequence: TGTGCCAGTAACTTTAGGGGACAGGGGATACAGCCCCAGCATTTT. Amino acids: CASNFRGQGIQPQHF. The chain combines TRBV19 with TRBJ1-5; 10 bases line up with TRBD1. J lost 7 bases, V lost 7 bases, and 10 bases had no gene match. CDR3 length: 15 residues. From germline, CDR1 is LNHDA and CDR2 SQIVND (reference sequence).

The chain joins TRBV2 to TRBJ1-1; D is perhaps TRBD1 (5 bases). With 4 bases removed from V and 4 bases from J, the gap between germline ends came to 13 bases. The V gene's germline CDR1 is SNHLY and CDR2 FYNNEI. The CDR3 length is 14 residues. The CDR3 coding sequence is TGTGCCAGCAGTGGAATCTTAAGGGGCACTGAAGCTTTCTTT. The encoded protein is CASSGILRGTEAFF. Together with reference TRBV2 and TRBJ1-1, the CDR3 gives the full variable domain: EPEVTQTPSHQVTQMGQEVILRCVPISNHLYFYWYRQILGQKVEFLVSFYNNEISEKSEIFDDQFSVERPDGSNFTLKIRSTKLEDSAMYFCASSGILRGTEAFFGQGTRLTVV.

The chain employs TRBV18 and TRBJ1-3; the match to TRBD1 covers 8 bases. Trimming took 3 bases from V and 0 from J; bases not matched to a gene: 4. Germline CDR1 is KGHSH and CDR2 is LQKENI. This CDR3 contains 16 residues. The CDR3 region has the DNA TGTGCCAGCTCACCCTATACAGGGGGCTCTGGAAACACCATATATTTT. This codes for CASSPYTGGSGNTIYF.

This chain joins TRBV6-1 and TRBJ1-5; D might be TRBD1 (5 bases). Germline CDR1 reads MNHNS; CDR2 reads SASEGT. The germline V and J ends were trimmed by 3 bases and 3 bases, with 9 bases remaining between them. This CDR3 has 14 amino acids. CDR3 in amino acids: CASSERRVNQPQHF. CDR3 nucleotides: TGTGCCAGCAGTGAGCGCAGGGTCAATCAGCCCCAGCATTTT.

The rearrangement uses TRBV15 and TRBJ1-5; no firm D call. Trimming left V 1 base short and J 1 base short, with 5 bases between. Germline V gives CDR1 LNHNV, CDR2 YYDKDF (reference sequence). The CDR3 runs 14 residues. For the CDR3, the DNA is TGTGCCACCAGCAGAGCCGCGAGCAATCAGCCCCAGCATTTT. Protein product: CATSRAASNQPQHF. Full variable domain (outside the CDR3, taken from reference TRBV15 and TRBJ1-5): DAMVIQNPRYQVTQFGKPVTLSCSQTLNHNVMYWYQQKSSQAPKLLFHYYDKDFNNEADTPDNFQSRRPNTSFCFLDIRSPGLGDTAMYLCATSRAASNQPQHFGDGTRLSIL.

This CDR3 is CASSYSEINQPQHF. The CDR3 DNA reads TGTGCCAGCAGTTACTCGGAGATCAATCAGCCCCAGCATTTT. The rearrangement uses TRBV6-2 or TRBV6-3 and TRBJ1-5; no reliable D call. The CDR3 has 14 amino acids. The germline V gene has CDR1 MNHEY and CDR2 SVGEGT. Trimming pared 0 bases from V and 3 bases from J, leaving 6 bases between.

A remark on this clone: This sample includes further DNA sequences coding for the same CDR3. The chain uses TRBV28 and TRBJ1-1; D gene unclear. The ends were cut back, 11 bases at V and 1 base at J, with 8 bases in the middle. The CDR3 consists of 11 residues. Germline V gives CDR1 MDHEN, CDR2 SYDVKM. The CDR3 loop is CASTGNTEAFF. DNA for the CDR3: TGTGCCTCCACGGGGAACACTGAAGCTTTCTTT.

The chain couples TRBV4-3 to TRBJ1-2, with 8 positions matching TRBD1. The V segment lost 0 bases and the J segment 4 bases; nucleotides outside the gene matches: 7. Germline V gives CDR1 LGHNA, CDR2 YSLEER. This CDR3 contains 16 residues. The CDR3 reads CASSQDVRGRVYGYTF. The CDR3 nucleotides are TGCGCCAGCAGCCAAGATGTCAGGGGGCGCGTCTATGGCTACACCTTC.

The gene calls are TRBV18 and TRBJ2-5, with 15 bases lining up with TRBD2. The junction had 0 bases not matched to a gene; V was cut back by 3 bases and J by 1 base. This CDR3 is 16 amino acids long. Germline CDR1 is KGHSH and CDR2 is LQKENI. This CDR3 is CASSPGLAGGQETQYF. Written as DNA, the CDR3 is TGTGCCAGCTCACCGGGACTAGCGGGGGGCCAAGAGACCCAGTACTTC.

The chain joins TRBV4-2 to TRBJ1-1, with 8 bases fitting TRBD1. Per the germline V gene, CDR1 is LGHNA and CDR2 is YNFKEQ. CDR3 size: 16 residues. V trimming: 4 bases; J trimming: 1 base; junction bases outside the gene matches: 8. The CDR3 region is CASSLISGTGNTEAFF. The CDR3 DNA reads TGTGCCAGCAGCCTGATCTCCGGGACAGGGAACACTGAAGCTTTCTTT.

CDR3 sequence reads: CASSSTGPEGYGYTF. The CDR3 DNA reads as TGTGCCAGCAGTTCGACAGGACCTGAGGGCTATGGCTACACCTTC. The chain couples TRBV6-2 or TRBV6-3 to TRBJ1-2; D perhaps matches TRBD1 (6 bases). CDR3 length: 15 amino acids. Trimming removed 4 bases from V and 4 bases from J, with 16 bases in between. Germline assignment: CDR1 MNHEY and CDR2 SVGEGT.

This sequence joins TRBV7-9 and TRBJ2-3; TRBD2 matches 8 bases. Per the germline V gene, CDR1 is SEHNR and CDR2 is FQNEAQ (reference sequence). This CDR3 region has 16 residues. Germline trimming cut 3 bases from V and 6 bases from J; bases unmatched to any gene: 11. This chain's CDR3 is CASSFTGGGSPDTQYF. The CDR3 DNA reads TGTGCCAGCAGCTTTACCGGGGGGGGGTCCCCCGATACGCAGTATTTT. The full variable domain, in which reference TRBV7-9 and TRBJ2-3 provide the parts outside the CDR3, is DTGVSQNPRHKITKRGQNVTFRCDPISEHNRLYWYRQTLGQGPEFLTYFQNEAQLEKSRLLSDRFSAERPKGSFSTLEIQRTEQGDSAMYLCASSFTGGGSPDTQYFGPGTRLTVL.

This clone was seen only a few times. CDR3 DNA: TGCGCCAGCAGCCCTGGGACAGCGAGCTCTGGAAACACCATATATTTT. The encoded protein is CASSPGTASSGNTIYF. J is TRBJ1-3 and V is TRBV5-1; the match to TRBD1 covers 7 bases. This CDR3 has 16 amino acids. The V and J ends lost 4 bases and 0 bases, in that order; junction bases with no gene match: 7. The germline V gene has CDR1 SGHRS and CDR2 YFSETQ.